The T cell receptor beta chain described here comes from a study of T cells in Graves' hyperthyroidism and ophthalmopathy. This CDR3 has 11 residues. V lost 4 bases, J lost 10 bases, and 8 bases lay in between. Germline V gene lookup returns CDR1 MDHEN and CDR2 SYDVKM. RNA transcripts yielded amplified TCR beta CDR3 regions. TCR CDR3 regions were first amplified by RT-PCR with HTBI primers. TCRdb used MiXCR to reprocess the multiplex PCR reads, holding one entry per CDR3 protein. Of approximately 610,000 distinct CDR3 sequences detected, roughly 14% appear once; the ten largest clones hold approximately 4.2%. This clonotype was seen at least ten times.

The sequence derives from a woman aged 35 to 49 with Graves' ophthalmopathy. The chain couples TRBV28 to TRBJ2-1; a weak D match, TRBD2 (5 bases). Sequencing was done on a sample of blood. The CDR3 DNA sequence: TGTGCCAGCAGTTGGGAGAGCGAGCAGTTCTTC. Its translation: CASSWESEQFF.